Sequencing of this T cell receptor beta chain was carried out in a study of CD8+CD57+ T cells in acquired aplastic anemia (dated by TCRdb to 2017 to 2018). For the wider study: DNA extracted from sorted CD4+ and CD8+ cells had a mean of about 3 ug, with a range of about 0.2 to 30 ug. Mean read counts for healthy donor samples were approximately 10 million for CD4+ cells and 11.0 million for CD8+ cells. Results the study describes overall, beyond this receptor: Fewer than 30 CD8+ CDR3 sequences were found in both patients and controls but appeared to be highly expressed in patients and within the immunodominant clones of the patients. No significant difference in CD8+ Simpson's diversity was found between patients and healthy controls (P=0.060).

This clonotype was seen a handful of times. The antigen it recognizes is unknown. Qualities for individual bases were not recorded, and no much larger clone is one base off. Profiling of TCR beta VDJ combinations and CDR3 sequences used genomic DNA as the template. An Illumina HiSeq 2000 was the platform used for TCR repertoire sequencing. Under the source paper's analysis protocol: Repertoires were assessed using TRBV/TRBJ rearrangement plots, CDR3 size and DJ length profiles, and Simpson's diversity index. The immunodominant clone was defined as the most abundant DNA sequence in deep sequencing data. CDR3 amino acid sequences were checked for sharing between subjects and were compared against published repertoires and the VDJdb database. The public reads were reprocessed in TCRdb via fastp at Q25 and MiXCR, keeping in-frame beta chains. Every CDR3 protein is listed once, alongside the most common genes and DNA of its rows. What appears here as the V and J calls and clone size reflects TCRdb's work, not the paper's. Present in this sample are about 140,000 distinct CDR3 sequences, roughly two fifths of which were seen just once. Clones ranked in the top ten supply 8% to 8.5% of the sample.

The CDR3 holds 18 amino acids from the cysteine to the phenylalanine. The entry retains the CDR3 DNA only, 54 bases that are in frame from base 1. V loses 1 base at its end and J loses 0 bases; junction bases beyond the gene matches: 9. CDR1 is given as KGHSH and CDR2 as LQKENI, both from the germline V gene. TCR repertoires of sorted CD4+ and CD8+ blood T cells from severe aplastic anemia patients and healthy subjects were deep-sequenced in the study. Ficoll-Paque density gradient centrifugation was used to isolate peripheral blood mononuclear cells. CD4+ and CD8+ T cells were sorted by FACS or magnetic beads before DNA extraction.

This TCR was sampled from a human donor in good health, serving as a control. The chain is made from TRBV18 and TRBJ1-3, with 7 bases aligning to TRBD1. Specimen: sorted CD4+, CD8+, or CD8+CD57+ T cells (not recorded which) from PBMCs. The nucleotide sequence is TGTGCCAGCTCACCACTTCGCTGGGACAGTTCCTCTGGAAACACCATATATTTT. Its protein reads: CASSPLRWDSSSGNTIYF.